This entry lists 2 T cell receptor beta chains sequenced from one sample in a study of T cell responses to AZD1222 COVID-19 vaccine. Profiling relied on immunoSEQ multiplex PCR, and the TCRdb table lists in-frame clones only, not all of them. The sample lists 150,000 to 200,000 clones, approximately 90% occurring once. The sample here was peripheral blood, taken on day 0 of AZD1222 vaccination. Receptor source: an adult in good health.

Only one count was recorded for this clone. The rearrangement links TRBV7-2 to TRBJ2-3; 12 bases map to TRBD2. The germline gives CDR1 SGHTA, CDR2 FQGNSA. This CDR3 has 16 residues. V shed 5 bases, J shed 3 bases, and the junction held 6 bases outside the gene matches. Here the CDR3 DNA reads TGTGCCAGCAGCCTCCTAGCGGGAGGGCCGACAGATACGCAGTATTTT. Translated, it gives CASSLLAGGPTDTQYF.

The chain couples TRBV12-3 or TRBV12-4 to TRBJ1-2, with D uncertain. The V end lost 7 bases, the J end lost 0 bases, and 9 bases lay between the germline ends. There are 13 residues in the CDR3. The CDR3 is CASTPGTNYGYTF. CDR3 in DNA: TGTGCCAGCACGCCGGGAACTAACTATGGCTACACCTTC.